Sequencing of this T cell receptor beta chain was carried out in a study of T cells in Graves' hyperthyroidism and ophthalmopathy. Stable disease denoted Graves' hyperthyroidism without ophthalmopathy progression within 18 months. This clonotype was observed many times. The length of the CDR3 is 15 residues. Germline-derived CDR1 and CDR2 are DFQATT and SNEGSKA (reference sequence). Trimming removed 1 base from V and 4 bases from J; junction bases left unmatched: 7. Researchers amplified the TCR beta CDR3 regions from RNA transcripts. An initial round of RT-PCR targeting the TCR CDR3 relied on the HTBI primer set. TCRdb recomputed calls from the multiplex PCR reads with MiXCR, one row per CDR3 protein. In the table there are 550,000 to 800,000 distinct CDR3 sequences, roughly 17% of which are singletons.

The source material was blood. The chain joins TRBV20-1 to TRBJ2-1; 7 bases are a match to TRBD2. This receptor was obtained from a middle-aged man with Graves' hyperthyroidism. CDR3 nucleotide sequence: TGCAGTGCTAGAGGGCCTAGCGGCTATTACAATGAGCAGTTCTTC. Translated, it gives CSARGPSGYYNEQFF.